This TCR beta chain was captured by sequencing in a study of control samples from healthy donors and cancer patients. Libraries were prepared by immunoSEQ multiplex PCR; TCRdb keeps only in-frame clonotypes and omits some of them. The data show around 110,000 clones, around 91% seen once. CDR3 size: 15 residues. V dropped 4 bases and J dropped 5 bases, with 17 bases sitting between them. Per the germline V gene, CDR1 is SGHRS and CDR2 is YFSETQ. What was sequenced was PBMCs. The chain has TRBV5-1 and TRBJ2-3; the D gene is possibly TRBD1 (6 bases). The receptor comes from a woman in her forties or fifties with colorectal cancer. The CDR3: CASSLPDSRGDTQYF. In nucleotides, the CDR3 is TGCGCCAGCAGCCTCCCGGACAGCCGAGGAGATACGCAGTATTTT.